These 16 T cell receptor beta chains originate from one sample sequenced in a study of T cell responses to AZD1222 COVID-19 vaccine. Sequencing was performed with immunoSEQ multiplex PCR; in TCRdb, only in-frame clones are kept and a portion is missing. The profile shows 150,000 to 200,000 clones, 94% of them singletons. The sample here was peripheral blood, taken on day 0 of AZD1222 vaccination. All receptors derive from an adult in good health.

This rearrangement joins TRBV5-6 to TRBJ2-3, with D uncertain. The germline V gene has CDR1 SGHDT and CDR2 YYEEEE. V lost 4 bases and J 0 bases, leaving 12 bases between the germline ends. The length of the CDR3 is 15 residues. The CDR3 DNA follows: TGTGCCAGCAGCAAGACTGGGGTAAGCACAGATACGCAGTATTTT. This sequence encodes CASSKTGVSTDTQYF.

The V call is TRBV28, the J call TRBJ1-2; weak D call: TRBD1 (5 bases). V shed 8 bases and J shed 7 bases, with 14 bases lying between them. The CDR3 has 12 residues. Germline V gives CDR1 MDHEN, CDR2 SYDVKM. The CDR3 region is CASSQEGLGYTF. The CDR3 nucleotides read TGTGCCAGCTCCCAAGAGGGGCTTGGCTACACCTTC.

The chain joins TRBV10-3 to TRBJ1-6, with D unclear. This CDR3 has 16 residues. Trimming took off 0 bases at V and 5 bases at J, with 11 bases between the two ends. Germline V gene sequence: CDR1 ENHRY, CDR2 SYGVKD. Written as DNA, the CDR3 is TGTGCCATCAGTGAGTCAAGCTATTGGGATAATTCACCCCTCCACTTT. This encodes CAISESSYWDNSPLHF.

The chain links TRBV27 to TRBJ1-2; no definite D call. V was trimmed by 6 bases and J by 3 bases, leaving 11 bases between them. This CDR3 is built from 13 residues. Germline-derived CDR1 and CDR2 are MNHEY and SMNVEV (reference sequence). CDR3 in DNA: TGTGCCAGCAGAACCGGGTCCTACTATGGCTACACCTTC. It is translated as CASRTGSYYGYTF.

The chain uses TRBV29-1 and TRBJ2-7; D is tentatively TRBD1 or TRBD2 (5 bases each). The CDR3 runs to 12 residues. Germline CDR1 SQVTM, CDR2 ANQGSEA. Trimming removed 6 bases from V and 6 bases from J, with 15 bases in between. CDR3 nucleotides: TGCAGCGTGTGGGACGGGGCTCTCGAGCAGTACTTC. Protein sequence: CSVWDGALEQYF.

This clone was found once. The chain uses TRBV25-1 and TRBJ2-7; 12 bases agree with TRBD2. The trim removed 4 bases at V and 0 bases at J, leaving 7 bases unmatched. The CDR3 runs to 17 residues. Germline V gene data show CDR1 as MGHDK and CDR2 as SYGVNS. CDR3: CASSGLAGGPRSYEQYF. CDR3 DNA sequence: TGTGCCAGCAGTGGGCTAGCGGGAGGGCCTCGCTCCTACGAGCAGTACTTC.

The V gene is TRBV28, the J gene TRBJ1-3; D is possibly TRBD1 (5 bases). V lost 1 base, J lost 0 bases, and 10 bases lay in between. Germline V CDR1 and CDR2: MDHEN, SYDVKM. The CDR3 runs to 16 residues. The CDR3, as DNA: TGTGCCAGCAGTTTATTGTCGACAGTCTCTGGAAACACCATATATTTT. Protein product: CASSLLSTVSGNTIYF.

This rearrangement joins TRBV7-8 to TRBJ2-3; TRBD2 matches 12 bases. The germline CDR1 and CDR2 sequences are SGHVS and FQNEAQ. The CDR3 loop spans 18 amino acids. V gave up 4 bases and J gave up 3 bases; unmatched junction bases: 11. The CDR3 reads CASSSRLAGGPGTDTQYF. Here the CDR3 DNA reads TGTGCCAGCAGCTCCCGCCTAGCGGGAGGGCCAGGGACAGATACGCAGTATTTT.

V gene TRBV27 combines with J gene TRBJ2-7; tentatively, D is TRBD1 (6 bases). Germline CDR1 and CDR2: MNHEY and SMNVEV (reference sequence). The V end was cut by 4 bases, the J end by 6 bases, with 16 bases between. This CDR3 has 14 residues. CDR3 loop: CASSWPDRWGEQYF. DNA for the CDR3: TGTGCCAGCAGTTGGCCCGACAGGTGGGGCGAGCAGTACTTC.

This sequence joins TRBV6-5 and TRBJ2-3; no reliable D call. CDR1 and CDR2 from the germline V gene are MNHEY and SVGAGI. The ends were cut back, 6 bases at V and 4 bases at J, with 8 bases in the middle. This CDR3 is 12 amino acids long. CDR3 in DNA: TGTGCCAGCAGGTCACAAGCAGATACGCAGTATTTT. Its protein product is CASRSQADTQYF.

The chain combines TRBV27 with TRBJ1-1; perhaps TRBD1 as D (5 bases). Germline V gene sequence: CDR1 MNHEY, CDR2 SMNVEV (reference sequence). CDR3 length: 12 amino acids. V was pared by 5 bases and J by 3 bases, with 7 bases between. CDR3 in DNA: TGTGCCAGCAGTACAGGATACACTGAAGCTTTCTTT. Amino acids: CASSTGYTEAFF.

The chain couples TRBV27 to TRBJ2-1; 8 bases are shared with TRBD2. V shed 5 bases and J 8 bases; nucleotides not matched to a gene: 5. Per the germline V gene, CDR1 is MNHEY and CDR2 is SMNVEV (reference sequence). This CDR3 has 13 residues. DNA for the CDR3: TGTGCCAGCAGTCGGAAGCGGGAGTATGAGCAGTTCTTC. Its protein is CASSRKREYEQFF.

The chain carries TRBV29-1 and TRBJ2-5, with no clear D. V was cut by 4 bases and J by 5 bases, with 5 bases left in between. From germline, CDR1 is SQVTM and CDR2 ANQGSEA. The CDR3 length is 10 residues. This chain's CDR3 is CSVAGETQYF. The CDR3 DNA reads TGCAGCGTTGCCGGGGAGACCCAGTACTTC.

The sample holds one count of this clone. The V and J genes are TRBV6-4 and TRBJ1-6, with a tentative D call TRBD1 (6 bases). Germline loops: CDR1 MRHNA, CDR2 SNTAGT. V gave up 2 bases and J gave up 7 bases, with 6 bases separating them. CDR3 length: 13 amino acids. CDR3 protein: CASSDRGNSPLHF. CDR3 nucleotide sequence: TGTGCCAGCAGTGACAGGGGGAATTCACCCCTCCACTTT.

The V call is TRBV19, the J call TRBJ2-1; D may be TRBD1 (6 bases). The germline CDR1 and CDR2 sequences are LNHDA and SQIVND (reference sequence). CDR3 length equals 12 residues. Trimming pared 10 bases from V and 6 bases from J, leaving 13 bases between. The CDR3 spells CATRKTGNEQFF. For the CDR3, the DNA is TGTGCCACGAGAAAGACAGGCAATGAGCAGTTCTTC.

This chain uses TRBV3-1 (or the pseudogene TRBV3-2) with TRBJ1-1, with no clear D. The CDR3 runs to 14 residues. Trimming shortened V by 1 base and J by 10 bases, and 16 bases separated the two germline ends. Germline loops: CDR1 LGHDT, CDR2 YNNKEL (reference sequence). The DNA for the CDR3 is TGTGCCAGCAGCCAAGCGGGCGGGGTAGAGGGAGCTTTCTTT. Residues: CASSQAGGVEGAFF.